This T cell receptor beta chain is from a study of CD8 T cells in ankylosing spondylitis. Concerning this clonotype itself: Its matching antigen is unknown. One junction end does not reproduce the germline sequence, and a read error may be involved.

Study results and caveats: Reactive arthritis synovial fluid and blood previously showed some of these motif variants. One TCR beta motif, made up of fewer than 10 highly homologous variants, appeared characteristic of ankylosing spondylitis blood. Significant enrichment of disease-linked clones was reported in matched ankylosing spondylitis synovial fluid. Relatively rare in peripheral blood, disease-linked clones were also CD8+.

Researchers built TCR beta libraries using quantitative 5'-RACE with molecular barcodes. MiXCR, run by TCRdb on the 5' RACE reads, gives a single entry per CDR3 protein. Of fewer than 450,000 distinct CDR3 sequences in the sample, 17% were seen once. This CDR3 is built from 15 residues. CDR1 LGHDT and CDR2 YNNKEL come from the germline V gene (reference sequence). What was sequenced was blood, either unsorted or a sorted T cell fraction (not recorded which). The clonotype comes from a male donor with ankylosing spondylitis. V gene TRBV3-1 combines with J gene TRBJ2-2; no clear D gene. DNA of the CDR3: TGTGCCAGCAGCCAAGCTGGGTCGAAGACCGGGGAGCTGTTTTTT. This sequence encodes CASSQAGSKTGELFF.